Sequencing of this TCR beta chain was carried out in a study of T cells in Graves' hyperthyroidism and ophthalmopathy. Not enrolled were patients with uncontrolled infection, other autoimmune disease, pregnancy or lactation. This clonotype was detected only a few times. Amplified TCR beta CDR3 regions derived from RNA transcripts. With the HTBI primer set, the TCR CDR3 went through a first round of RT-PCR. TCRdb recomputed calls from the multiplex PCR reads with MiXCR, one row per CDR3 protein. The table lists about 640,000 distinct CDR3 sequences, around 20% of them singletons. Per germline, CDR1 MNHNS and CDR2 SASEGT. V dropped 9 bases and J dropped 5 bases, with 17 bases sitting between them. The CDR3 has 13 residues.

The receptor comes from a man between 25 and 39 years old with Graves' ophthalmopathy. This chain links TRBV6-1 with TRBJ2-7; D perhaps matches TRBD1 (6 bases). Sequenced material: blood. In nucleotides, the CDR3 is TGTGCCAGTAACAGGGAAGGCATCAACGAGCAGTACTTC. Encoded protein: CASNREGINEQYF.